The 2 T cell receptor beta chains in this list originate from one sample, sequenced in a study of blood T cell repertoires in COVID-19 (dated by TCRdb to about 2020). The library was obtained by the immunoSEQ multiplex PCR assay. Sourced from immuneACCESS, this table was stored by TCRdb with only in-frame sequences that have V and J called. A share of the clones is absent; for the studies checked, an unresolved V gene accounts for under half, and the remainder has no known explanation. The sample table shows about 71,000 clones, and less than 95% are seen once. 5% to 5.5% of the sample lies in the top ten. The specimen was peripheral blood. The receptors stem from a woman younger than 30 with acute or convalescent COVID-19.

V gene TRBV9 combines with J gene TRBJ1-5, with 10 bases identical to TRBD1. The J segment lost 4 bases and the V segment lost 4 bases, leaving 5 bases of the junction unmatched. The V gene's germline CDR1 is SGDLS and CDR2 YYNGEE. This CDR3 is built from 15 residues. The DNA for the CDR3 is TGTGCCAGCAGCTTAGGACAGGGGGTAAATCAGCCCCAGCATTTT. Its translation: CASSLGQGVNQPQHF.

CDR3 nucleotides: TGTGCCAGCGCCTACCGAGCATCTGGGGCCAACGTCCTGACTTTC. Its protein is CASAYRASGANVLTF. The rearrangement uses TRBV7-2 and TRBJ2-6, with D uncertain. The germline V gene has CDR1 SGHTA and CDR2 FQGNSA. There are 15 residues in the CDR3. V was cut by 8 bases and J by 1 base, with 12 bases left in between.